The 32 T cell receptor beta chains in this list originate from one sample, sequenced in a study of PD-L1 blockade in urothelial cancer. Specified time point: pretreatment peripheral blood. The protocol was immunoSEQ multiplex PCR, while the TCRdb copy is restricted to in-frame clones and leaves out a portion. The sample shows some 80,000 clones, around four fifths of them seen only once. Material: PBMCs, obtained around atezolizumab (anti-PD-L1) treatment. The receptors here all came from a man aged 35-49 years with urothelial cancer.

The rearrangement links TRBV10-1 to TRBJ2-7; the D is unclear. Germline lookup yields CDR1 WNHNN and CDR2 SYGVQD (reference sequence). CDR3 length: 11 residues. V lost 9 bases and J 7 bases, leaving 13 bases between the germline ends. This CDR3 is CARQTLREQYF. The DNA of the CDR3 is TGCGCCAGGCAGACTCTAAGGGAGCAGTACTTC.

The rearrangement joins TRBV5-5 to TRBJ2-7; D not resolved. The CDR3 runs 13 residues. V lost 4 bases, J lost 5 bases, and 13 bases lay in between. CDR1 and CDR2 (germline): SGHKS, YYEKEE (reference sequence). In DNA form, the CDR3 reads TGTGCCAGCAGCCGAGAATTTCGGGACGAGCAGTACTTC. Translated: CASSREFRDEQYF.

This sequence joins TRBV12-5 and TRBJ1-1; TRBD1 is a possible D gene (6 bases). The length of the CDR3 is 12 residues. V lost 7 bases and J 5 bases, leaving 11 bases between the germline ends. Germline V gene lookup returns CDR1 LGHNT and CDR2 FRNRAP. The chain's CDR3 is CASAEGGTEAFF. The CDR3 DNA reads TGTGCTAGTGCCGAGGGGGGGACTGAAGCTTTCTTT.

This chain uses TRBV4-1 with TRBJ1-3, with D perhaps TRBD1 (6 bases). The length of the CDR3 is 17 residues. CDR1 is MGHRA, CDR2 YSYEKL, per germline. V was trimmed by 0 bases and J by 7 bases, leaving 19 bases between them. The CDR3 here is CASSQDSPGALRNTIYF. The CDR3 bases are TGCGCCAGCAGCCAAGATTCGCCAGGGGCCCTCCGGAACACCATATATTTT.

The J gene is TRBJ2-5, the V gene TRBV4-3; D is possibly TRBD1 (6 bases). The CDR3 is made up of 13 amino acids. V lost 1 base to trimming and J lost 5 bases, with 8 bases between them. Germline-derived CDR1 and CDR2 are LGHNA and YSLEER. The CDR3 loop reads CASSQGGLETQYF. Written as DNA, the CDR3 is TGCGCCAGCAGCCAAGGGGGGCTCGAGACCCAGTACTTC.

The rearrangement links TRBV19 to TRBJ1-5, with TRBD1 matching 8 bases. The V gene's germline CDR1 is LNHDA and CDR2 SQIVND (reference sequence). The CDR3 sequence is 15 residues long. The V segment lost 1 base and the J segment 7 bases; nucleotides outside the gene matches: 6. The CDR3 sequence is CASSIGDRFGQPQHF. Written as DNA, the CDR3 is TGTGCCAGTAGTATAGGGGACAGGTTCGGACAGCCCCAGCATTTT.

This chain links TRBV15 with TRBJ2-7, with 8 bases that match TRBD1. Germline loops: CDR1 LNHNV, CDR2 YYDKDF (reference sequence). This CDR3 comprises 15 residues. The J segment lost 2 bases and the V segment lost 0 bases, leaving 3 bases of the junction unmatched. DNA for the CDR3: TGTGCCACCAGCAGAGAACAGGGGGTTGCCTACGAGCAGTACTTC. It specifies CATSREQGVAYEQYF.

This rearrangement joins TRBV5-4 to TRBJ2-7; 7 positions agree with TRBD2. The germline V gene encodes CDR1 SGHNT and CDR2 YYREEE (reference sequence). The CDR3 spans 16 residues. Trimming took 3 bases from V and 2 from J; bases not matched to a gene: 11. CDR3 loop: CASSWGGRLGAYEQYF. CDR3 DNA sequence: TGTGCCAGCAGCTGGGGGGGTCGCCTTGGGGCCTACGAGCAGTACTTC.

V gene TRBV19 combines with J gene TRBJ2-3; 8 nucleotides agree with TRBD2. Germline-derived CDR1 and CDR2 are LNHDA and SQIVND (reference sequence). The ends lost 5 bases at V and 0 bases at J; junction bases unmatched: 13. The CDR3 loop spans 18 amino acids. The CDR3 is CASSSRGGAGTSTDTQYF. CDR3 in DNA: TGTGCCAGTAGTTCCCGGGGGGGAGCGGGAACTAGCACAGATACGCAGTATTTT.

The CDR3 DNA sequence: TGTGCCAGCAGCGCCCAGAGACAGGGTATTTCTGGAAACACCATATATTTT. Translation gives CASSAQRQGISGNTIYF. V is TRBV4-2 and J is TRBJ1-3; 7 bases are a match to TRBD1. CDR3 length: 17 residues. J gave up 1 base and V 5 bases, and 11 bases lay outside the gene matches. The germline gives CDR1 LGHNA, CDR2 YNFKEQ.

A few counts support this clone. The chain combines TRBV27 with TRBJ2-7, with 8 bases lining up with TRBD2. CDR3 length equals 15 residues. Germline lookup yields CDR1 MNHEY and CDR2 SMNVEV (reference sequence). Trimming took 7 bases from V and 1 from J; bases not matched to a gene: 9. Written as DNA, the CDR3 is TGTGCCAGCATGTCGGGGGGGGGAGGGTCCTACGAGCAGTACTTC. Residues: CASMSGGGGSYEQYF.

This clone is a singleton in its sample. V is TRBV2 and J is TRBJ2-3; D is possibly TRBD2 (6 bases). Germline-derived CDR1 and CDR2 are SNHLY and FYNNEI. Trimming left V 6 bases short and J 9 bases short, with 16 bases between. The CDR3 runs to 13 residues. Here the CDR3 reads CASSPAGPGTQYF. In DNA form, the CDR3 reads TGTGCCAGCAGCCCTGCGGGGCCGGGGACGCAGTATTTT.

The genes are TRBV29-1 and TRBJ2-4; D possibly corresponds to TRBD2 (6 bases). The CDR3 is 14 amino acids. Trimming took 4 bases from V and 0 from J, leaving 10 bases between them. Germline assignment: CDR1 SQVTM and CDR2 ANQGSEA. CDR3 bases: TGCAGCGTTGGACCAGCGGGAGCCAAAAACATTCAGTACTTC. This sequence encodes CSVGPAGAKNIQYF.

This clone was counted a few times. The gene calls are TRBV14 and TRBJ1-3, with TRBD1 as a possible D gene (5 bases). The V and J ends lost 4 bases and 4 bases respectively, with 20 bases between them. This CDR3 region has 17 residues. The germline CDR1 and CDR2 sequences are SGHDN and FVKESK. CDR3 sequence: CASSPRGPSAGGNTIYF. The CDR3 DNA reads as TGTGCCAGCAGCCCGAGGGGCCCCTCCGCGGGAGGAAACACCATATATTTT. The whole variable domain, remainder taken from reference TRBV14 and TRBJ1-3, is EAGVTQFPSHSVIEKGQTVTLRCDPISGHDNLYWYRRVMGKEIKFLLHFVKESKQDESGMPNNRFLAERTGGTYSTLKVQPAELEDSGVYFCASSPRGPSAGGNTIYFGEGSWLTVV.

V is TRBV5-6 and J is TRBJ2-7; TRBD1 aligns across 9 bases. The CDR3 is 14 amino acids. Germline V gene sequence: CDR1 SGHDT, CDR2 YYEEEE. J gave up 4 bases and V 2 bases, and 4 bases lay outside the gene matches. Here the CDR3 DNA reads TGTGCCAGCAGCTTAGCACAGGGGGCATACGAGCAGTACTTC. Its translation is CASSLAQGAYEQYF.

This chain uses TRBV28 with TRBJ2-2; D uncertain. Trimming stripped 6 bases from V and 6 bases from J, with 8 bases between. The germline V gene encodes CDR1 MDHEN and CDR2 SYDVKM. The CDR3 is 12 residues long. CDR3 amino acids: CASRPYPGELFF. The CDR3 region has the DNA TGTGCCAGCAGGCCCTACCCCGGGGAGCTGTTTTTT. The full variable domain, in which reference TRBV28 and TRBJ2-2 provide the parts outside the CDR3, is DVKVTQSSRYLVKRTGEKVFLECVQDMDHENMFWYRQDPGLGLRLIYFSYDVKMKEKGDIPEGYSVSREKKERFSLILESASTNQTSMYLCASRPYPGELFFGEGSRLTVL.

CDR3 residues: CSATEYEQYF. As DNA, the CDR3 is TGCAGTGCCACAGAGTACGAGCAGTACTTC. The chain uses TRBV20-1 and TRBJ2-7; D not resolved. The germline gives CDR1 DFQATT, CDR2 SNEGSKA (reference sequence). The CDR3 contains 10 residues. V was clipped by 6 bases and J by 4 bases, with 7 bases between them.

The rearrangement links TRBV5-5 to TRBJ2-7; TRBD2 matches at 12 bases. Germline CDR1 SGHKS, CDR2 YYEKEE (reference sequence). This CDR3 is built from 15 residues. Trimming took 5 bases from V and 3 from J; bases not matched to a gene: 6. The CDR3 is CASSFETSGGYEQYF. CDR3 nucleotides: TGTGCCAGCAGTTTTGAGACTAGCGGGGGCTACGAGCAGTACTTC.

V usage is TRBV5-1 and J usage is TRBJ2-2, with 15 positions matching TRBD2. The CDR3 totals 18 residues. Germline CDR1 SGHRS, CDR2 YFSETQ. The V segment lost 4 bases and the J segment 3 bases; nucleotides outside the gene matches: 7. The CDR3 is CASSAGGLAGGHTGELFF. The CDR3 region has the DNA TGCGCCAGCAGCGCCGGGGGACTAGCGGGAGGTCACACCGGGGAGCTGTTTTTT.

The CDR3 DNA follows: TGTGCCAGTAGTAGCAGGGGGAGCGGGGGACCTCAGCCCCAGCATTTT. As protein: CASSSRGSGGPQPQHF. The chain combines TRBV19 with TRBJ1-5; TRBD1 matches at 7 bases. Per germline, CDR1 LNHDA and CDR2 SQIVND (reference sequence). The V and J ends lost 4 bases and 6 bases, in that order; junction bases with no gene match: 12. This CDR3 is built from 16 residues. The full variable domain, its missing parts supplied by reference TRBV19 and TRBJ1-5, is DGGITQSPKYLFRKEGQNVTLSCEQNLNHDAMYWYRQDPGQGLRLIYYSQIVNDFQKGDIAEGYSVSREKKESFPLTVTSAQKNPTAFYLCASSSRGSGGPQPQHFGDGTRLSIL.

The chain is built from TRBV5-1 and TRBJ2-1, with D maybe TRBD2 (6 bases). Germline CDR1 SGHRS, CDR2 YFSETQ. With 0 bases removed from V and 6 bases from J, the gap between germline ends came to 10 bases. This CDR3 is 14 amino acids long. DNA for the CDR3: TGCGCCAGCAGCTTGGATGGCGGGACCAATGAGCAGTTCTTC. It specifies CASSLDGGTNEQFF.

V is TRBV11-2 and J is TRBJ2-7; tentative D call: TRBD1 (5 bases). V lost 1 base, J lost 4 bases, and 8 bases lay in between. Germline-derived CDR1 and CDR2 are SGHAT and FQNNGV. CDR3 size: 13 residues. CDR3 sequence reads: CASSLVQDYEQYF. CDR3 in DNA: TGTGCCAGCAGCTTAGTACAGGATTACGAGCAGTACTTC.

V gene TRBV6-5 combines with J gene TRBJ2-7; no clear D gene. Germline CDR1 MNHEY, CDR2 SVGAGI. This CDR3 contains 13 residues. The ends were cut back, 0 bases at V and 3 bases at J, with 6 bases in the middle. The CDR3 is CASSYSSNYEQYF. CDR3 nucleotide sequence: TGTGCCAGCAGTTACTCTTCTAACTACGAGCAGTACTTC.

The chain couples TRBV18 to TRBJ2-5; D is possibly TRBD2 (6 bases). The germline V and J ends were trimmed by 8 bases and 4 bases, with 17 bases remaining between them. This CDR3 has 14 amino acids. The germline V gene has CDR1 KGHSH and CDR2 LQKENI. CDR3 region: CASLPSRRGETQYF. CDR3 nucleotides: TGTGCCAGCCTTCCTTCGAGGAGGGGAGAGACCCAGTACTTC.

This clone was detected once. The chain employs TRBV11-2 and TRBJ2-3; TRBD2 matches 8 bases. CDR1 and CDR2 (germline): SGHAT, FQNNGV. J lost 3 bases, V lost 5 bases, and 4 bases had no gene match. This CDR3 has 14 amino acids. CDR3 DNA sequence: TGTGCCAGCAGCCCCGGGACTAGGACAGATACGCAGTATTTT. It encodes CASSPGTRTDTQYF.

This clone came up a few times. V usage is TRBV5-5 and J usage is TRBJ1-1; TRBD1 might be the D (5 bases). Trimming pared 2 bases from V and 0 bases from J, leaving 8 bases between. Germline CDR1 is SGHKS and CDR2 is YYEKEE (reference sequence). CDR3 length: 14 amino acids. CDR3 nucleotide sequence: TGTGCCAGCAGCTTCGGGGGTCTGAACACTGAAGCTTTCTTT. It codes for CASSFGGLNTEAFF.

The chain joins TRBV5-6 to TRBJ1-2; D not certain. V lost 2 bases and J 0 bases, leaving 11 bases between the germline ends. The CDR3 consists of 15 residues. The germline V gene has CDR1 SGHDT and CDR2 YYEEEE. Here the CDR3 DNA reads TGTGCCAGCAGCTTTGGGCTGAACGCTAACTATGGCTACACCTTC. Translating gives CASSFGLNANYGYTF.

V is TRBV2 and J is TRBJ2-7; 11 bases map to TRBD1. This CDR3 spans 13 amino acids. V shed 7 bases, J shed 3 bases, and the junction held 2 bases outside the gene matches. CDR1 is SNHLY, CDR2 FYNNEI, per germline. CDR3 sequence reads: CASMGTGGYEQYF. The CDR3 DNA reads TGTGCCAGCATGGGGACAGGGGGCTACGAGCAGTACTTC.

The chain carries TRBV7-3 and TRBJ2-1, with 8 bases fitting TRBD1. This CDR3 has 15 residues. Germline assignment: CDR1 SGHTA and CDR2 FQGTGA. V lost 4 bases and J lost 3; bases outside the gene matches: 5. This CDR3 reads CASSWDRSYYNEQFF. CDR3 DNA: TGTGCCAGCAGCTGGGACAGGAGTTACTACAATGAGCAGTTCTTC.

The J gene is TRBJ2-1, the V gene TRBV9; weak D call: TRBD2 (5 bases). Germline-derived CDR1 and CDR2 are SGDLS and YYNGEE. The CDR3 loop spans 11 amino acids. V lost 5 bases to trimming and J lost 6 bases, with 6 bases between them. The CDR3 sequence: CASSRGNEQFF. For the CDR3, the DNA is TGTGCCAGCAGTCGGGGCAATGAGCAGTTCTTC.

This chain connects TRBV28 to TRBJ2-7; perhaps TRBD1 as D (9 bases). CDR3 length: 16 residues. The germline V gene has CDR1 MDHEN and CDR2 SYDVKM. V was clipped by 6 bases and J by 4 bases, with 22 bases between them. Here the CDR3 reads CASRKSGGDRAYEQYF. The CDR3 DNA reads as TGTGCCAGCAGAAAATCGGGGGGGGACAGGGCGTACGAGCAGTACTTC.

This rearrangement joins TRBV5-4 to TRBJ2-7; D possibly corresponds to TRBD1 (6 bases). Germline V gene sequence: CDR1 SGHNT, CDR2 YYREEE (reference sequence). The V end lost 5 bases, the J end lost 3 bases, and 15 bases lay between the germline ends. The CDR3 consists of 14 residues. The CDR3: CASRPGTTDYEQYF. The DNA of the CDR3 is TGTGCCAGCAGGCCCGGGACAACGGACTACGAGCAGTACTTC. Based on the CDR3 plus reference TRBV5-4 and TRBJ2-7, the full variable domain is ETGVTQSPTHLIKTRGQQVTLRCSSQSGHNTVSWYQQALGQGPQFIFQYYREEENGRGNFPPRFSGLQFPNYSSELNVNALELDDSALYLCASRPGTTDYEQYFGPGTRLTVT.